This T cell receptor (beta chain) was documented in a study of control samples from healthy donors and cancer patients. TCRdb's copy holds only in-frame clones and misses some; the assay was immunoSEQ multiplex PCR. This table holds roughly 120,000 clones, about 94% found once. The CDR3 sequence is 12 residues long. CDR1 is LGHDT, CDR2 YNNKEL, per germline (reference sequence). Trimming removed 5 bases at V and 5 bases at J, with 9 bases between. In its sample, this clone was seen once. This chain links TRBV3-1 (or the pseudogene TRBV3-2) with TRBJ1-1; D uncertain. The receptor was isolated from a man aged 25-45 years in good health. Material for sequencing was blood. The CDR3 loop reads CASSYRTTEAFF. The CDR3 region has the DNA TGTGCCAGCAGCTACAGAACAACTGAAGCTTTCTTT.